The present T cell receptor (beta chain) was sequenced within a study of cytomegalovirus exposure and HLA in healthy donors. At the time of sampling, donors were nominally healthy, though unrecorded immune exposures were likely. A remark on this clone: Its antigen is not known.

CDR3 size: 14 residues. V was trimmed by 4 bases and J by 4 bases, leaving 14 bases between them. Germline-derived CDR1 and CDR2 are SGDLS and YYNGEE. Whole-study results and caveats: A missense variant in DCLRE1C was later tied to TCR beta V- and J-gene trimming. Later analysis indicated greater clonal expansion among HLA-associated TCR beta chains than among equally common other chains. What TCR beta sequences reportedly achieved was accurate prediction of HLA-A and HLA-B alleles in most subjects.

PCR primers comprised 60 Vbeta and 13 Jbeta primers. Method: immunoSEQ multiplex PCR; TCRdb's copy keeps in-frame clones and lacks some. This sample lists 130,000 or so clones; its ten largest clones have roughly 2%. This receptor was obtained from a woman aged 60-75 years in good health and CMV-seronegative. The chain joins TRBV9 to TRBJ2-5, with D perhaps TRBD1 (6 bases). Sample: PBMCs. The CDR3 coding sequence is TGTGCCAGCAGCACCCGACAGGCGACAGAGACCCAGTACTTC. It codes for CASSTRQATETQYF. The variable domain in full, completed from reference TRBV9 and TRBJ2-5, reads DSGVTQTPKHLITATGQRVTLRCSPRSGDLSVYWYQQSLDQGLQFLIQYYNGEERAKGNILERFSAQQFPDLHSELNLSSLELGDSALYFCASSTRQATETQYFGPGTRLLVL.